This T cell receptor beta chain emerged from a study of OX40 agonist ivuxolimab in advanced cancers. Trimming took 3 bases from V and 1 from J; bases not matched to a gene: 12. There are 17 residues in the CDR3. Germline V gene sequence: CDR1 MNHEY, CDR2 SMNVEV (reference sequence). Only in-frame clones appear in the TCRdb table, and some are missing; sequencing was by immunoSEQ multiplex PCR. The sample records 55,000 to 70,000 clones, under 90% being singletons. The source material was CD4+ or CD8+ T cells sorted from blood, sampled in a trial of the OX40 agonist ivuxolimab. The gene calls are TRBV27 and TRBJ2-7; TRBD1 aligns across 7 bases. This receptor was taken from an adult with an advanced solid tumor such as melanoma, head and neck, liver or kidney cancer. CDR3 bases: TGTGCCAGCAGTTTGCATACGCCGGGACAGTTTTCCTACGAGCAGTACTTC. This gives the protein CASSLHTPGQFSYEQYF.